This T cell receptor beta chain was observed in a study of T cell responses to AZD1222 COVID-19 vaccine. The wider study: Recipients boosted at about 4 weeks or about 12 weeks are pooled. Study findings and constraints: The donors showed a predominance of white British ancestry and of females, with possible underestimation of clonal diversity. Seropositivity was recorded at baseline in only a handful of AZD1222 recipients. Repertoires were obtained solely post-peak T cell response.

A word on this clone: The antigen remains undetermined.

Repertoires were generated with immunoSEQ multiplex PCR, while TCRdb's copy carries only in-frame clones and drops some. The sample contains about 120,000 clones, 80% to 95% of which appear only once. CDR1 and CDR2 (germline): SGHKS, YYEKEE (reference sequence). V was trimmed by 1 base and J by 2 bases, leaving 10 bases between them. This CDR3 has 14 amino acids. The sequence was collected from an adult in good health. The input for sequencing was peripheral blood, taken on day 0 of AZD1222 vaccination. The J gene is TRBJ2-7, the V gene TRBV5-5; D unresolved. The CDR3 here is CASSLWFGTYEQYF. Written as DNA, the CDR3 is TGTGCCAGCAGCTTGTGGTTCGGAACCTACGAGCAGTACTTC.